Listed here are 16 T cell receptor beta chains from one sample, sequenced in a study of blood T cell repertoires in COVID-19. Sequencing was performed with immunoSEQ multiplex PCR; in TCRdb, only in-frame clones are kept and a portion is missing. The sample has 100,000 to 150,000 clones; over 65% are singletons. Material: peripheral blood. Receptor source: a man aged 65 to 85 with acute or convalescent COVID-19.

The chain is built from TRBV11-2 and TRBJ2-5; D is unclear. V dropped 5 bases and J dropped 2 bases, with 18 bases sitting between them. The CDR3 is 16 amino acids. The germline V gene encodes CDR1 SGHAT and CDR2 FQNNGV. CDR3 region: CASSILAGRLQETQYF. The CDR3 DNA is TGTGCCAGCAGCATACTCGCCGGCAGGCTACAAGAGACCCAGTACTTC.

The chain couples TRBV4-1 to TRBJ1-5; weak D call: TRBD1 (5 bases). V gave up 0 bases and J gave up 5 bases, with 11 bases separating them. The CDR3 runs to 15 residues. Germline CDR1 and CDR2: MGHRA and YSYEKL. The CDR3 bases are TGCGCCAGCAGCCAAGAGGGGCAGGGCGATCAGCCCCAGCATTTT. Encoded protein: CASSQEGQGDQPQHF.

The table lists this clone with a few counts. V and J are TRBV7-6 and TRBJ1-4; a possible D gene is TRBD1 (5 bases). With 1 base removed from V and 8 bases from J, the gap between germline ends came to 17 bases. The CDR3 is 16 residues long. Germline V CDR1 and CDR2: SGHVS, FNYEAQ. CDR3 DNA sequence: TGTGCCAGCAGCTTAGACGTTGCGGCGGGGGAAGAAAAACTGTTTTTT. It is translated as CASSLDVAAGEEKLFF.

J is TRBJ1-6 and V is TRBV5-8; TRBD1 agrees at 7 bases. V shed 2 bases and J 9 bases; nucleotides not matched to a gene: 8. CDR1 is SGHTS, CDR2 YDEGEE, per germline. CDR3 length: 15 amino acids. CDR3 nucleotide sequence: TGTGCCAGCAGCTTAAGGACAGGATGGGGTTCACCCCTCCACTTT. Its protein product is CASSLRTGWGSPLHF.

This clone was seen a handful of times. CDR3 in amino acids: CASSYRGPRGEAFF. CDR3 bases: TGTGCCAGCAGTTACAGGGGGCCGCGGGGTGAAGCTTTCTTT. This sequence joins TRBV6-5 and TRBJ1-1, with TRBD1 identical over 7 bases. Germline assignment: CDR1 MNHEY and CDR2 SVGAGI. This CDR3 is built from 14 residues. The junction had 7 bases not matched to a gene; V was cut back by 2 bases and J by 7 bases.

The chain carries TRBV6-6 and TRBJ1-1; 7 bases are shared with TRBD1. The CDR3 totals 16 residues. With V trimmed by 2 bases and J by 0 bases, 6 bases remained unmatched. The V gene's germline CDR1 is MNHNY and CDR2 SVGAGI (reference sequence). CDR3 nucleotide sequence: TGTGCCAGCAGTTACCCGCCGGGACAGATGAACACTGAAGCTTTCTTT. It encodes CASSYPPGQMNTEAFF.

J is TRBJ2-1 and V is TRBV11-2; 7 bases map to TRBD2. Trimming at V came to 3 bases and at J to 0 bases, leaving 11 bases not matched to a gene. This CDR3 comprises 18 residues. Germline V CDR1 and CDR2: SGHAT, FQNNGV. The CDR3 is CASSFSSGTGGSYNEQFF. DNA of the CDR3: TGTGCCAGCAGCTTCTCCTCTGGGACGGGGGGCTCCTACAATGAGCAGTTCTTC.

The gene calls are TRBV7-2 and TRBJ2-6; D unclear. This CDR3 is built from 14 residues. V was pared by 1 base and J by 4 bases, with 5 bases between. Germline V lookup: CDR1 SGHTA, CDR2 FQGNSA. CDR3 loop: CASSLVSGANVLTF. The DNA of the CDR3 is TGTGCCAGCAGCTTAGTTTCAGGGGCCAACGTCCTGACTTTC.

This clone appeared once. The V gene is TRBV6-5, the J gene TRBJ1-2; D unclear. The CDR3 length is 14 residues. Germline V gives CDR1 MNHEY, CDR2 SVGAGI. V was clipped by 2 bases and J by 7 bases, with 14 bases between them. CDR3 sequence (DNA): TGTGCCAGCAGTTACGGGTCCGGGGTGGGTGGCTACACCTTC. Translating it yields CASSYGSGVGGYTF.

The chain links TRBV3-1 (or the pseudogene TRBV3-2) to TRBJ2-2, with D unclear. Per germline, CDR1 LGHDT and CDR2 YNNKEL (reference sequence). The CDR3 has 14 amino acids. With 0 bases removed from V and 5 bases from J, the gap between germline ends came to 7 bases. CDR3 sequence (DNA): TGTGCCAGCAGCCAAGATTCCGGGACCGGGGAGCTGTTTTTT. Translation: CASSQDSGTGELFF.

V gene TRBV5-1 combines with J gene TRBJ2-1; a possible D gene is TRBD2 (7 bases). The germline V and J ends were trimmed by 0 bases and 9 bases, with 13 bases remaining between them. CDR1 is SGHRS and CDR2 is YFSETQ in the germline V gene. The CDR3 sequence is 14 residues long. CDR3 amino acids: CASSLVWGGVEQFF. The CDR3 DNA reads TGCGCCAGCAGCTTGGTTTGGGGGGGCGTTGAGCAGTTCTTC.

V gene TRBV4-1 combines with J gene TRBJ2-2; 8 bases are a match to TRBD2. CDR3 length equals 14 residues. In germline, CDR1 is MGHRA, CDR2 YSYEKL. V lost 7 bases and J lost 6; bases outside the gene matches: 7. The CDR3 coding sequence is TGCGCCAGCACCAAGCGGGAGCCGCCCGGGGAGCTGTTTTTT. This translates into CASTKREPPGELFF.

This chain links TRBV9 with TRBJ2-2; 7 nucleotides line up with TRBD1. Germline trimming cut 1 base from V and 4 bases from J; bases unmatched to any gene: 4. From germline, CDR1 is SGDLS and CDR2 YYNGEE. The CDR3 sequence is 15 residues long. The CDR3 coding sequence is TGTGCCAGCAGCGTAAACTCAGGGGGCACCGGGGAGCTGTTTTTT. Translated: CASSVNSGGTGELFF. Drawing the rest from reference TRBV9 and TRBJ2-2, the complete variable domain is DSGVTQTPKHLITATGQRVTLRCSPRSGDLSVYWYQQSLDQGLQFLIQYYNGEERAKGNILERFSAQQFPDLHSELNLSSLELGDSALYFCASSVNSGGTGELFFGEGSRLTVL.

V and J are TRBV5-1 and TRBJ1-1, with D hard to call. The ends were cut back, 0 bases at V and 4 bases at J, with 13 bases in the middle. This CDR3 spans 15 amino acids. Germline V gene data show CDR1 as SGHRS and CDR2 as YFSETQ. CDR3 protein: CASSLEGPWSTEAFF. The DNA of the CDR3 is TGCGCCAGCAGCTTGGAAGGCCCCTGGAGCACTGAAGCTTTCTTT.

The rearrangement links TRBV7-2 to TRBJ1-2; possibly TRBD1 for D (5 bases). V was clipped by 2 bases and J by 0 bases, with 10 bases between them. Germline V gives CDR1 SGHTA, CDR2 FQGNSA. This CDR3 is 15 amino acids long. This CDR3 is CASSLSGLANYGYTF. CDR3 nucleotide sequence: TGTGCCAGCAGCTTATCGGGACTTGCTAACTATGGCTACACCTTC.

The gene calls are TRBV6-5 and TRBJ2-7, with D possibly being TRBD2 (7 bases). This CDR3 is 15 amino acids long. Germline lookup yields CDR1 MNHEY and CDR2 SVGAGI. Between the trimmed V and J ends, which lost 2 bases and 1 base, there was a span of 12 bases. CDR3 coding DNA: TGTGCCAGCAGTTACGGGGAGGGGGGTTCCTACGAGCAGTACTTC. Translated: CASSYGEGGSYEQYF.